These T cell receptor beta chains were read from a single sample in a study of cytomegalovirus exposure and HLA in healthy donors. Generated by immunoSEQ multiplex PCR, the TCRdb table keeps only in-frame clones and is missing some. The sample holds roughly 190,000 clones, 84% seen once. Sequencing was done on a sample of PBMCs. Receptors were obtained from a woman aged 45 to 65 in good health and CMV-seropositive. Each CDR3 is given with its conserved first and last residue. A D gene is named only where the DNA matches it firmly. Rows may omit the clone size; those that give it use once, few, many or a size class.

clone size	D gene	V gene	J gene	CDR3 protein	CDR3 DNA
few	NA	TRBV7-8	TRBJ2-5	CASTSIRGRQETQYF	TGTGCCAGCACATCAATCAGGGGCAGACAAGAGACCCAGTACTTC
once	NA	TRBV7-9	TRBJ2-5	CASSLDKEETQYF	TGTGCCAGCAGCTTAGATAAGGAGGAGACCCAGTACTTC
NA	NA	TRBV10-3	TRBJ1-5	CAISEDRYSNQPQHF	TGTGCCATCAGTGAGGACAGATATAGCAATCAGCCCCAGCATTTT
NA	TRBD2	TRBV7-2	TRBJ2-5	CASSPVSTSGGGTRAIQYF	TGTGCCAGCAGCCCCGTTTCGACTAGCGGGGGGGGGACCAGGGCGATCCAGTACTTC
NA	TRBD2	TRBV5-1	TRBJ2-2	CASSFLAGGNTGELFF	TGCGCCAGCAGCTTCCTAGCGGGGGGGAACACCGGGGAGCTGTTTTTT
once	TRBD1	TRBV11-3	TRBJ1-6	CASSAQGGASPLHF	TGTGCCAGCAGCGCACAGGGGGGGGCCTCACCCCTCCACTTT
NA	NA	TRBV11-1	TRBJ1-4	CASSVNNPNEKLFF	TGTGCCAGCAGCGTGAACAATCCTAATGAAAAACTGTTTTTT
NA	TRBD1	TRBV7-3	TRBJ2-5	CASSLRRDRQETQYF	TGTGCCAGCAGCTTAAGACGGGACAGGCAAGAGACCCAGTACTTC
NA	NA	TRBV21-1	TRBJ1-1	CASTSPDRGDMNTEAFF	TGTGCCAGCACCAGCCCAGACAGGGGGGACATGAACACTGAAGCTTTCTTT
once	TRBD1	TRBV7-9	TRBJ1-1	CSSSLGQGGEIF	TGTTCCAGCAGCTTGGGACAGGGAGGTGAAATCTTT
NA	NA	TRBV6-5	TRBJ1-1	CASSTGQGAFF	TGTGCCAGCTCAACAGGCCAGGGGGCTTTCTTT
NA	TRBD1	TRBV18	TRBJ1-3	CASSPLTGSYSGNTIYF	TGTGCCAGCTCACCTTTGACAGGGTCCTACTCTGGAAACACCATATATTTT
NA	NA	TRBV2	TRBJ2-5	CASTRDSQETQYF	TGTGCCAGCACCCGGGACTCACAAGAGACCCAGTACTTC
few	NA	TRBV15	TRBJ2-1	CATSRAGFHEQFF	TGTGCCACCAGCAGAGCAGGGTTCCATGAGCAGTTCTTC
NA	TRBD1	TRBV6-6	TRBJ1-4	CASRVSQGATNEKLFF	TGTGCCAGCAGGGTATCACAGGGGGCGACTAATGAAAAACTGTTTTTT
NA	NA	TRBV4-1	TRBJ1-5	CASSLTGISNQPQHF	TGCGCCAGCAGCCTTACAGGGATTAGCAATCAGCCCCAGCATTTT
NA	TRBD2	TRBV7-9	TRBJ2-5	CASSLEWGLAGANQETQYF	TGTGCCAGCAGCTTAGAGTGGGGGCTAGCGGGGGCCAACCAAGAGACCCAGTACTTC
NA	NA	TRBV7-9	TRBJ1-6	CSSSLAYGPNSPLHF	TGTTCCAGCAGCTTAGCGTACGGTCCCAATTCACCCCTCCACTTT
NA	NA	TRBV27	TRBJ2-1	CASKPDRSRDEQFF	TGTGCCAGCAAACCTGACAGGTCGCGGGATGAGCAGTTCTTC
NA	NA	TRBV19	TRBJ1-3	CASSGARHSGNTIYF	TGTGCCAGTAGTGGGGCCCGACACTCTGGAAACACCATATATTTT
NA	TRBD1	TRBV5-4	TRBJ2-7	CASKTTGQGRSYEQYF	TGTGCCAGCAAAACGACCGGACAGGGGAGATCCTACGAGCAGTACTTC
NA	NA	TRBV5-1	TRBJ2-7	CASSLDQGFEQYF	TGCGCCAGCAGCTTGGACCAGGGATTCGAGCAGTACTTC
NA	TRBD2	TRBV19	TRBJ2-3	CASSITSGGHTDTQYF	TGTGCCAGTAGTATAACTAGCGGGGGTCACACAGATACGCAGTATTTT
NA	NA	TRBV9	TRBJ1-1	CASSPGAGKTEAFF	TGTGCCAGCAGCCCAGGGGCAGGGAAGACTGAAGCTTTCTTT
NA	NA	TRBV18	TRBJ2-3	CASSPRPGIGSTDTQYF	TGTGCCAGCTCACCGCGACCGGGAATCGGAAGCACAGATACGCAGTATTTT
NA	TRBD1	TRBV19	TRBJ1-6	CATSSPGGNSPLHF	TGTGCCACTAGCTCCCCAGGGGGGAATTCACCCCTCCACTTT
NA	NA	TRBV6-1	TRBJ2-7	CASSPRQAPYEQYF	TGTGCCAGCAGCCCCAGACAGGCGCCCTACGAGCAGTACTTC
NA	TRBD1	TRBV6-5	TRBJ1-2	CASTDDRAGYTF	TGTGCCAGCACCGACGACAGGGCTGGCTACACCTTC
NA	NA	TRBV6-1	TRBJ2-1	CASSRDSYNEQFF	TGTGCCAGCAGCCGGGACTCCTACAATGAGCAGTTCTTC
NA	TRBD1	TRBV9	TRBJ2-3	CASSVAGQDTDTQYF	TGTGCCAGCAGCGTAGCAGGACAGGACACAGATACGCAGTATTTT
NA	TRBD1	TRBV18	TRBJ1-6	CASSPPGDSGSPLHF	TGTGCCAGCTCACCACCTGGGGACAGTGGCTCACCCCTCCACTTT
NA	TRBD1	TRBV28	TRBJ1-2	CASSSPGQEGTNYGYTF	TGTGCCAGCAGTAGTCCGGGACAGGAGGGTACGAACTATGGCTACACCTTC
NA	NA	TRBV4-3	TRBJ2-3	CASSQTVLGGAGNTQYF	TGCGCCAGCAGCCAAACGGTCCTAGGAGGGGCGGGAAATACGCAGTATTTT
few	NA	TRBV29-1	TRBJ1-2	CSVRSGSNYGYTF	TGCAGCGTTAGGTCAGGATCTAACTATGGCTACACCTTC
NA	NA	TRBV9	TRBJ2-3	CASSVLLQDTQYF	TGTGCCAGCAGCGTACTCCTACAGGATACGCAGTATTTT
NA	TRBD1	TRBV7-9	TRBJ2-4	CASSLVGQGLAKNIQYF	TGTGCCAGCAGCTTAGTCGGACAGGGATTAGCCAAAAACATTCAGTACTTC
NA	NA	TRBV19	TRBJ2-3	CASSIGGTSTDTQYF	TGTGCCAGTAGTATAGGCGGCACCAGCACAGATACGCAGTATTTT
NA	NA	TRBV4-3	TRBJ2-7	CASSPWAGGFYEQYF	TGCGCCAGCAGCCCTTGGGCAGGAGGTTTCTACGAGCAGTACTTC
NA	NA	TRBV6-5	TRBJ1-5	CASSKDFGGNQPQHF	TGTGCCAGCAGTAAGGATTTCGGCGGGAATCAGCCCCAGCATTTT
NA	TRBD1	TRBV7-9	TRBJ2-5	CASTPGGQGAKTQYF	TGTGCCAGCACCCCCGGGGGACAGGGGGCCAAGACCCAGTACTTC
NA	NA	TRBV28	TRBJ2-7	CASSLRGTRQYF	TGTGCCAGCAGTCTCCGGGGTACGCGGCAGTACTTC
NA	TRBD1	TRBV7-2	TRBJ1-3	CASSPRTGGHTIYF	TGTGCCAGCAGCCCGCGGACAGGGGGTCACACCATATATTTT
NA	TRBD1	TRBV19	TRBJ1-4	CASRTGQGGRNEKLFF	TGTGCCAGTAGAACGGGACAGGGCGGACGTAATGAAAAACTGTTTTTT
NA	NA	TRBV7-2	TRBJ2-5	CASSFLEIETQYF	TGTGCCAGCAGCTTCCTAGAAATCGAGACCCAGTACTTC
few	NA	TRBV6-1	TRBJ1-6	CASSEGRTGPGQPQGPLHF	TGTGCCAGCAGTGAAGGCAGAACCGGCCCCGGACAGCCCCAGGGACCCCTCCACTTT
NA	TRBD1	TRBV4-2	TRBJ2-6	CASSTGQGVRSGANVLTF	TGTGCCAGCAGCACAGGACAGGGGGTTCGTTCTGGGGCCAACGTCCTGACTTTC
few	NA	TRBV7-9	TRBJ1-2	CASSLNQGSYGYTF	TGTGCCAGCAGCTTGAATCAGGGATCATATGGCTACACCTTC
NA	TRBD2	TRBV6-5	TRBJ2-5	CASSYLAGRETQYF	TGTGCCAGCAGTTACCTAGCGGGGAGGGAGACCCAGTACTTC
NA	NA	TRBV9	TRBJ1-2	CASSGCRGGYTF	TGTGCCAGCAGCGGCTGCAGGGGCGGCTACACCTTC
NA	TRBD2	TRBV5-1	TRBJ2-3	CASSLEGGGHNTDTQYF	TGCGCCAGCAGCTTGGAAGGCGGGGGGCACAACACAGATACGCAGTATTTT